This T cell receptor (beta chain) was recovered during a study of T cell changes during pregnancy in multiple sclerosis. Clones were sequenced by immunoSEQ multiplex PCR, and TCRdb holds only the in-frame ones, with some missing. In the table there are around 80,000 clones, roughly nine tenths of which are singletons. This specimen consisted of peripheral blood, obtained before pregnancy. This clonotype was sampled from a female donor with multiple sclerosis, enrolled in a pregnancy study.

CDR3 loop: CASSHPGGGYGYTF. The CDR3 DNA sequence: TGTGCCAGCAGCCATCCGGGGGGCGGCTATGGCTACACCTTC. The V gene is TRBV14, the J gene TRBJ1-2; weak D call: TRBD1 (6 bases). The germline CDR1 and CDR2 sequences are SGHDN and FVKESK. The CDR3 length is 14 residues. With 3 bases removed from V and 4 bases from J, the gap between germline ends came to 12 bases.